The 19 T cell receptor beta chains listed next were all sequenced from one sample in a study of blood T cell repertoires in COVID-19. The assay was immunoSEQ multiplex PCR, and TCRdb's table has in-frame clones only and misses some. The sample carries around 260,000 clones, 88% recorded once. Sequenced: peripheral blood. The receptors come from a man in his fifties or sixties who had recovered from COVID-19.

Only one count was recorded for this clone. V usage is TRBV19 and J usage is TRBJ2-3; D is unresolved. CDR1 and CDR2 (germline): LNHDA, SQIVND (reference sequence). The CDR3 covers 12 residues. V gave up 5 bases and J gave up 6 bases, with 9 bases separating them. Here the CDR3 reads CASSESGDTQYF. CDR3 nucleotides: TGTGCCAGTAGTGAGTCCGGGGATACGCAGTATTTT.

In regard to this clone: Other DNA variants within this sample encode the same CDR3. CDR3 residues: CASSQTGAVTEAFF. CDR3 sequence (DNA): TGTGCCAGCAGTCAGACAGGGGCCGTCACTGAAGCTTTCTTT. The chain recombines TRBV6-6 with TRBJ1-1; TRBD1 matches at 8 bases. Germline V lookup: CDR1 MNHNY, CDR2 SVGAGI (reference sequence). J gave up 4 bases and V 5 bases, and 6 bases lay outside the gene matches. This CDR3 has 14 residues.

V and J are TRBV7-9 and TRBJ1-2; D unresolved. V lost 4 bases, J lost 0 bases, and 9 bases lay in between. CDR1 and CDR2 from the germline V gene are SEHNR and FQNEAQ (reference sequence). The CDR3 is made up of 14 amino acids. Here the CDR3 reads CASSYPTPNYGYTF. For the CDR3, the DNA is TGTGCCAGCAGCTACCCGACTCCTAACTATGGCTACACCTTC.

This clone occurred a few times. The V and J genes are TRBV7-6 and TRBJ2-7; 8 positions match TRBD2. Germline assignment: CDR1 SGHVS and CDR2 FNYEAQ. The CDR3 loop spans 13 amino acids. Trimming removed 5 bases from V and 3 bases from J; junction bases left unmatched: 3. The chain's CDR3 is CASSRGGGYEQYF. The CDR3 DNA follows: TGTGCCAGCAGCCGGGGGGGCGGCTACGAGCAGTACTTC.

The genes are TRBV19 and TRBJ1-4; D perhaps matches TRBD1 (6 bases). Trimming took off 4 bases at V and 4 bases at J, with 13 bases between the two ends. The CDR3 loop spans 15 amino acids. The germline gives CDR1 LNHDA, CDR2 SQIVND (reference sequence). For the CDR3, the DNA is TGTGCCAGTAGTAGCCCCAGGGGCCTTAATGAAAAACTGTTTTTT. It is translated as CASSSPRGLNEKLFF.

The chain couples TRBV10-3 to TRBJ2-3; 11 nucleotides align to TRBD2. V gave up 5 bases and J gave up 1 base; unmatched junction bases: 2. Germline CDR1 and CDR2: ENHRY and SYGVKD. This CDR3 region has 15 residues. The CDR3 here is CAISSLAGGTDTQYF. For the CDR3, the DNA is TGTGCCATCAGTTCACTAGCGGGGGGCACAGATACGCAGTATTTT.

This clone has just a few counts. The chain has TRBV5-4 and TRBJ1-6, with 7 positions matching TRBD1. The CDR3 totals 14 residues. J gave up 7 bases and V 4 bases, and 5 bases lay outside the gene matches. Germline V CDR1 and CDR2: SGHNT, YYREEE (reference sequence). The DNA of the CDR3 is TGTGCCAGCAGCAAATACAGGGGAAATTCACCCCTCCACTTT. It is translated as CASSKYRGNSPLHF.

This rearrangement joins TRBV29-1 to TRBJ2-1; 7 nucleotides align to TRBD1. V gave up 7 bases and J gave up 4 bases; unmatched junction bases: 10. The CDR3 is made up of 14 amino acids. The germline V gene encodes CDR1 SQVTM and CDR2 ANQGSEA. CDR3 residues: CSGRQGGSYNEQFF. DNA of the CDR3: TGCAGCGGACGACAGGGCGGAAGTTACAATGAGCAGTTCTTC.

The chain uses TRBV12-3 or TRBV12-4 and TRBJ2-2, with D uncertain. This CDR3 contains 12 residues. Trimming shortened V by 8 bases and J by 0 bases, and 4 bases separated the two germline ends. CDR3 nucleotides: TGTGCCAGCCAGACGAACACCGGGGAGCTGTTTTTT. Translated, it gives CASQTNTGELFF.

The rearrangement joins TRBV3-1 (or the pseudogene TRBV3-2) to TRBJ1-2; TRBD1 aligns across 8 bases. This CDR3 is 19 amino acids long. The germline CDR1 and CDR2 sequences are LGHDT and YNNKEL (reference sequence). After removal of 6 bases from V and 1 base from J, the junction contained 19 bases not matched to a gene. As DNA, the CDR3 is TGTGCCAGCAGTGGCCGAGGCCGGGACAGGCCCCCTCATAACTATGGCTACACCTTC. This gives the protein CASSGRGRDRPPHNYGYTF.

The chain carries TRBV6-5 and TRBJ2-3; a possible D gene is TRBD2 (6 bases). Trimming removed 4 bases from V and 1 base from J, with 12 bases in between. Germline loops: CDR1 MNHEY, CDR2 SVGAGI. The CDR3 sequence is 15 residues long. In nucleotides, the CDR3 is TGTGCCAGCAGTTTCCAAGGACTACGCACAGATACGCAGTATTTT. It specifies CASSFQGLRTDTQYF.

This chain uses TRBV5-5 with TRBJ2-3; D possibly corresponds to TRBD2 (7 bases). Trimming pared 3 bases from V and 3 bases from J, leaving 14 bases between. The CDR3 extends over 15 amino acids. The germline CDR1 and CDR2 sequences are SGHKS and YYEKEE (reference sequence). In DNA, the CDR3 is TGTGCCAGCAGCTCTGGGGGGGCCGGAACAGATACGCAGTATTTT. Protein sequence: CASSSGGAGTDTQYF.

The chain has TRBV2 and TRBJ2-3, with D possibly TRBD2 on 6 matching bases. Deletions cut 8 bases from V and 0 bases from J, with 15 bases between. CDR1 SNHLY and CDR2 FYNNEI come from the germline V gene. The CDR3 length is 15 residues. In DNA, the CDR3 is TGTGCCAGCCCCCGTCTTGGGGGGAGCACAGATACGCAGTATTTT. Protein: CASPRLGGSTDTQYF.

This rearrangement joins TRBV5-4 to TRBJ2-1; 8 nucleotides align to TRBD1. J was trimmed by 12 bases and V by 6 bases; bases with no gene match: 11. The CDR3 is made up of 13 amino acids. The germline V gene has CDR1 SGHNT and CDR2 YYREEE (reference sequence). CDR3 region: CASTIDGTGGQFF. CDR3 sequence (DNA): TGTGCCAGCACCATTGATGGGACAGGCGGGCAGTTCTTC.

V and J are TRBV19 and TRBJ2-7, with TRBD1 matching over 9 bases. Trimming took 5 bases from V and 3 from J; bases not matched to a gene: 5. Germline CDR1 and CDR2: LNHDA and SQIVND (reference sequence). The CDR3 loop spans 14 amino acids. The CDR3 DNA reads TGTGCCAGTAGTGACGGGACAGGGCTCTACGAGCAGTACTTC. This translates into CASSDGTGLYEQYF.

This clone has only one observation. This chain uses TRBV7-2 with TRBJ2-7; TRBD1 matches 10 bases. In germline, CDR1 is SGHTA, CDR2 FQGNSA. The CDR3 is 14 amino acids. V was pared by 3 bases and J by 5 bases, with 4 bases of the junction left unmatched. The CDR3 is CASSLRTGGNEQYF. The CDR3 bases are TGTGCCAGCAGCTTGAGGACAGGGGGGAACGAGCAGTACTTC.

The chain links TRBV15 to TRBJ1-2, with a possible D match to TRBD1 (6 bases). V shed 5 bases and J shed 3 bases, with 13 bases lying between them. The CDR3 is made up of 14 amino acids. The germline CDR1 and CDR2 sequences are LNHNV and YYDKDF (reference sequence). The CDR3 region has the DNA TGTGCCACCAGCGCTTCCGAGGGGGACTATGGCTACACCTTC. Its translation: CATSASEGDYGYTF.

The rearrangement links TRBV30 to TRBJ1-1, with 8 nucleotides matching TRBD1. This CDR3 spans 14 amino acids. V was clipped by 5 bases and J by 1 base; unmatched bases: 6. Germline CDR1 is GTSNPN and CDR2 is SVGIG (reference sequence). The CDR3, as DNA: TGTGCCTGGTCAACTGGGACAGGGAACACTGAAGCTTTCTTT. It translates to CAWSTGTGNTEAFF.

This sequence joins TRBV14 and TRBJ1-2; D is undetermined. V was cut by 0 bases and J by 8 bases, with 16 bases left in between. The CDR3 is made up of 15 amino acids. Germline CDR1 SGHDN, CDR2 FVKESK. CDR3 DNA: TGTGCCAGCAGCCAAGATCTCGTTATCTCGAGGGGCTACACCTTC. Its protein product is CASSQDLVISRGYTF.